These 17 T cell receptor beta chains were all obtained from the same sample, sequenced in a study of shared clonotypes between healthy human individuals. TCRdb's copy holds only in-frame clones and misses some; the assay was immunoSEQ multiplex PCR. The repertoire has about 2 million clones, around 95% of them found once; the top ten carry 0.1% to 0.15%. Sequencing used naive CD4+ T cells sorted from blood. Indicated subset: CD45RA+ positively selected. The receptors here all came from a man aged 18 to 35 in good health.

This sequence joins TRBV30 and TRBJ2-1; 8 bases map to TRBD2. The germline V gene encodes CDR1 GTSNPN and CDR2 SVGIG (reference sequence). Trimming at V came to 4 bases and at J to 7 bases, leaving 9 bases not matched to a gene. The CDR3 totals 14 residues. As DNA, the CDR3 is TGTGCCTGGAACGCGGGAGGAGTCGGAAATGAGCAGTTCTTC. As protein: CAWNAGGVGNEQFF.

This clone was seen only once. The sample has other DNA sequences that encode this CDR3 too. V gene TRBV29-1 combines with J gene TRBJ1-2, with 7 positions matching TRBD1. The CDR3 sequence is 11 residues long. Germline V lookup: CDR1 SQVTM, CDR2 ANQGSEA. The trim removed 4 bases at V and 6 bases at J, leaving 2 bases unmatched. CDR3 residues: CSVAGGDGYTF. CDR3 nucleotides: TGCAGCGTTGCAGGGGGGGATGGCTACACCTTC.

The chain uses TRBV30 and TRBJ1-2; D is undetermined. V was shortened by 0 bases and J by 4 bases, with 9 bases between the two germline ends. Germline CDR1 GTSNPN, CDR2 SVGIG (reference sequence). The CDR3 is 13 amino acids. This chain's CDR3 is CAWSVDTGYGYTF. CDR3 DNA: TGTGCCTGGAGTGTGGATACGGGCTATGGCTACACCTTC.

This sequence joins TRBV5-1 and TRBJ1-2; D is ambiguous. The germline CDR1 and CDR2 sequences are SGHRS and YFSETQ. The CDR3 loop spans 14 amino acids. Between the trimmed V and J ends, which lost 2 bases and 4 bases, there was a span of 12 bases. The CDR3, as DNA: TGCGCCAGCAGCTTCGATACTGCAGTCTATGGCTACACCTTC. The encoded protein is CASSFDTAVYGYTF.

This clone was seen only once. The junction shows a germline mismatch at one end, possibly a read error. This chain uses TRBV29-1 with TRBJ2-6, with unresolved D. The CDR3 totals 12 residues. Germline CDR1 reads SQVTM; CDR2 reads ANQGSEA. DNA of the CDR3: TGTGGTATCCATTCTGGGGCCAACGTCCTGACTTTC. Translation gives CGIHSGANVLTF.

CDR3 region: CASSSSRDTEAFF. CDR3 in DNA: TGTGCCAGCAGTTCCTCCAGAGACACTGAAGCTTTCTTT. The chain couples TRBV6-6 to TRBJ1-1, with D unresolved. Trimming removed 4 bases from V and 3 bases from J, with 9 bases in between. The germline gives CDR1 MNHNY, CDR2 SVGAGI (reference sequence). CDR3 length equals 13 residues.

The chain joins TRBV30 to TRBJ2-3, with D possibly matching TRBD2 (5 bases). The V end was cut by 4 bases, the J end by 2 bases, with 13 bases between. The CDR3 has 14 amino acids. The germline V gene encodes CDR1 GTSNPN and CDR2 SVGIG (reference sequence). CDR3 residues: CAWTEPGYTDTQYF. The CDR3 nucleotides are TGTGCCTGGACGGAACCGGGGTACACAGATACGCAGTATTTT. Combining the CDR3 with reference TRBV30 and TRBJ2-3 gives the whole variable domain SQTIHQWPATLVQPVGSPLSLECTVEGTSNPNLYWYRQAAGRGLQLLFYSVGIGQISSEVPQNLSASRPQDRQFILSSKKLLLSDSGFYLCAWTEPGYTDTQYFGPGTRLTVL.

This sequence joins TRBV7-9 and TRBJ2-1; possible D gene TRBD1, 6 bases. Trimming pared 5 bases from V and 4 bases from J, leaving 15 bases between. CDR3 length: 15 residues. Germline V gives CDR1 SEHNR, CDR2 FQNEAQ (reference sequence). The CDR3 spells CASSPNTGTYNEQFF. Here the CDR3 DNA reads TGTGCCAGCAGCCCAAATACCGGGACATACAATGAGCAGTTCTTC.

V gene TRBV7-9 combines with J gene TRBJ1-6, with 9 bases fitting TRBD1. The CDR3 consists of 15 residues. After removal of 5 bases from V and 8 bases from J, the junction contained 7 bases not matched to a gene. Looked up from germline, CDR1 is SEHNR and CDR2 is FQNEAQ (reference sequence). The CDR3, as DNA: TGTGCCAGCAGCGCGCGACAGGGGGTCTATTCACCCCTCCACTTT. Protein product: CASSARQGVYSPLHF.

The sample holds one count of this clone. This specimen includes other DNA sequences encoding the same CDR3. V is TRBV5-1 and J is TRBJ1-4; 8 nucleotides align to TRBD1. V lost 0 bases, J lost 7 bases, and 5 bases stayed unmatched. Germline V CDR1 and CDR2: SGHRS, YFSETQ. This CDR3 spans 15 amino acids. CDR3 nucleotide sequence: TGCGCCAGCAGCTTGGCCGGGACAGGCGGTGAAAAACTGTTTTTT. Translating it yields CASSLAGTGGEKLFF.

To note about this clone: Other nucleotide sequences from this sample produce the same CDR3. This chain connects TRBV20-1 to TRBJ2-1; D unresolved. Germline CDR1 DFQATT, CDR2 SNEGSKA (reference sequence). The V and J ends lost 4 bases and 5 bases respectively, with 6 bases between them. This CDR3 is 11 amino acids long. In DNA, the CDR3 is TGCAGTGCTAATCGGAACAATGAGCAGTTCTTC. Protein: CSANRNNEQFF.

About this clone itself: This CDR3 is also generated by other DNA sequences in the sample. The genes are TRBV5-6 and TRBJ2-6; TRBD1 or TRBD2 may be the D gene (5 bases each). With 0 bases removed from V and 2 bases from J, the gap between germline ends came to 6 bases. The germline gives CDR1 SGHDT, CDR2 YYEEEE. This CDR3 spans 15 amino acids. The CDR3 nucleotides are TGTGCCAGCAGCTTGGTGGGGGCTGGGGCCAACGTCCTGACTTTC. It codes for CASSLVGAGANVLTF.

In the case of this clone: The sample contains more than one DNA sequence encoding this CDR3. This chain uses TRBV18 with TRBJ1-2; unclear D gene. The CDR3 loop spans 14 amino acids. Trimming pared 1 base from V and 2 bases from J, leaving 8 bases between. CDR1 and CDR2 (germline): KGHSH, LQKENI. CDR3 protein: CASSPLGENYGYTF. For the CDR3, the DNA is TGTGCCAGCTCACCACTGGGTGAAAACTATGGCTACACCTTC. Complete variable domain (other parts from reference TRBV18 and TRBJ1-2): NAGVMQNPRHLVRRRGQEARLRCSPMKGHSHVYWYRQLPEEGLKFMVYLQKENIIDESGMPKERFSAEFPKEGPSILRIQQVVRGDSAAYFCASSPLGENYGYTFGSGTRLTVV.

The chain combines TRBV30 with TRBJ1-1, with 9 bases lining up with TRBD1. Germline CDR1 reads GTSNPN; CDR2 reads SVGIG (reference sequence). The CDR3 sequence is 14 residues long. After removal of 1 base from V and 6 bases from J, the junction contained 6 bases not matched to a gene. The CDR3 region is CAWSAGTGTPEAFF. In DNA form, the CDR3 reads TGTGCCTGGAGTGCCGGGACAGGGACCCCTGAAGCTTTCTTT.

This sequence joins TRBV11-2 and TRBJ1-3, with 8 bases lining up with TRBD1. V lost 5 bases, J lost 4 bases, and 7 bases stayed unmatched. The germline CDR1 and CDR2 sequences are SGHAT and FQNNGV. The CDR3 length is 15 residues. CDR3 amino acids: CASSQQGEKGNTIYF. The DNA for the CDR3 is TGTGCCAGCAGCCAACAGGGGGAAAAAGGAAACACCATATATTTT.

The chain is built from TRBV19 and TRBJ1-5; D is unclear. The ends were cut back, 1 base at V and 0 bases at J, with 10 bases in the middle. In germline, CDR1 is LNHDA, CDR2 SQIVND (reference sequence). This CDR3 has 16 amino acids. The CDR3 region has the DNA TGTGCCAGTAGTATAGTTCGGACGGCTAGCAATCAGCCCCAGCATTTT. Residues: CASSIVRTASNQPQHF.

This clone appeared once. The rearrangement links TRBV30 to TRBJ2-1; D unclear. The CDR3 consists of 12 residues. Trimming took 1 base from V and 3 from J, leaving 4 bases between them. Germline loops: CDR1 GTSNPN, CDR2 SVGIG (reference sequence). In DNA form, the CDR3 reads TGTGCCTGGAGTGAGGGCTACAATGAGCAGTTCTTC. Translated, it gives CAWSEGYNEQFF.